This TCR beta chain was recovered during a study of cytomegalovirus exposure and HLA in healthy donors. The PCR contained 60 Vbeta and 13 Jbeta primers. This table comes from immunoSEQ multiplex PCR, and its TCRdb copy is limited to in-frame clones, with some not included. The sample consists of 20,000 to 25,000 clones, more than 70% of them appearing once. The V segment lost 10 bases and the J segment 5 bases; nucleotides outside the gene matches: 11. CDR1 is ENHRY, CDR2 SYGVKD, per germline. The CDR3 runs 14 residues. As concerns this clone: Its antigen is unknown.

The study, taken as a whole, reports: The authors reported that TCR beta sequences could predict HLA-A and HLA-B alleles. These predictions were accurate for most subjects in the first cohort. As a later analysis showed, a missense DCLRE1C variant was linked to trimming of TCR beta V- and J-genes.

This sequence joins TRBV10-3 and TRBJ2-1, with 7 bases fitting TRBD1. Sequencing was done on a sample of PBMCs. This TCR derives from a male donor in good health and CMV-seronegative. This CDR3 is CATIPGQRNNEQFF. Here the CDR3 DNA reads TGTGCCACGATTCCGGGACAGCGAAACAATGAGCAGTTCTTC.